The 20 T cell receptor beta chains listed next were all sequenced from one sample in a study of read filtering for tumor transcriptome and immune sequencing. This library used approximately 0.4 ug RNA and molecular barcoded adaptors spanning alpha/delta and beta/gamma chains. Via MiXCR, TCRdb re-called the reads, giving one row per CDR3 protein. Among 62,000 or so distinct CDR3 sequences listed, more than 20% were seen once. Sequencing used a population of CD138-negative cells sorted from bone marrow. These receptors were obtained from a donor at least 40 years old with multiple myeloma.

Comments on this clonotype: Because it lacks the conserved phenylalanine or tryptophan at the end, this CDR3 is likely a read error. The chain recombines TRBV3-1 with TRBJ2-1; 8 nucleotides align to TRBD2. The trim removed 3 bases at V and 7 bases at J, leaving 11 bases unmatched. Germline loops: CDR1 LGHDT, CDR2 YNNKEL (reference sequence). There are 16 residues in the CDR3. CDR3: CASSHPGTSRVNEQFL. CDR3 DNA sequence: TGTGCCAGCAGCCACCCCGGGACTAGTCGTGTGAATGAGCAGTTCCTC.

This clonotype was seen at least ten times. The chain employs TRBV11-2 and TRBJ2-5; 14 nucleotides agree with TRBD2. The germline gives CDR1 SGHAT, CDR2 FQNNGV. J gave up 3 bases and V 0 bases, and 6 bases lay outside the gene matches. The CDR3 extends over 18 amino acids. This chain's CDR3 is CASSLDHRGLAGEETQYF. For the CDR3, the DNA is TGTGCCAGCAGCTTAGATCATAGGGGACTAGCGGGAGAAGAGACCCAGTACTTC.

This clonotype was detected ten times or more. Here the CDR3 DNA reads TGCGCCAGCAGCCCCCGTGCTGTAGCGGGAGATCTTAACACCGGGGAGCTGTTTTTT. It encodes CASSPRAVAGDLNTGELFF. The chain has TRBV5-1 and TRBJ2-2, with 9 nucleotides matching TRBD2. Germline loops: CDR1 SGHRS, CDR2 YFSETQ. This CDR3 spans 19 amino acids. With V trimmed by 4 bases and J by 2 bases, 15 bases remained unmatched.

This clonotype has ten or more counts. The rearrangement links TRBV7-9 to TRBJ2-7, with D possibly TRBD1 on 7 matching bases. V lost 2 bases to trimming and J lost 4 bases, with 18 bases between them. This CDR3 contains 16 residues. Germline V gives CDR1 SEHNR, CDR2 FQNEAQ (reference sequence). Here the CDR3 DNA reads TGTGCCAGCAGCTTAACGCTCTCGACAGGGAGGTACGAGCAGTACTTC. It yields the protein CASSLTLSTGRYEQYF.

This clonotype occurred many times. V usage is TRBV5-5 and J usage is TRBJ1-2, with D possibly being TRBD1 (6 bases). V was trimmed by 3 bases and J by 3 bases, leaving 15 bases between them. The length of the CDR3 is 15 residues. Germline V gene lookup returns CDR1 SGHKS and CDR2 YYEKEE (reference sequence). The CDR3 here is CASSWAQGSDYGYTF. The DNA of the CDR3 is TGTGCCAGCAGCTGGGCTCAGGGGTCAGACTATGGCTACACCTTC.

This clonotype showed up many times. The rearrangement joins TRBV6-1 to TRBJ2-3, with D hard to call. The ends were cut back, 4 bases at V and 2 bases at J, with 7 bases in the middle. The CDR3 totals 13 residues. Germline CDR1 reads MNHNS; CDR2 reads SASEGT. The DNA for the CDR3 is TGTGCCAGCAGTGTATTGACCACAGATACGCAGTATTTT. It encodes CASSVLTTDTQYF.

This clonotype has only a few counts. The CDR3 is CASSHLGLSNQPQHF. The CDR3, as DNA: TGCGCCAGCAGCCATCTCGGACTTAGCAATCAGCCCCAGCATTTT. The chain carries TRBV4-1 and TRBJ1-5; D not certain. CDR3 size: 15 residues. Germline CDR1 is MGHRA and CDR2 is YSYEKL. V was shortened by 3 bases and J by 0 bases, with 9 bases between the two germline ends.

J is TRBJ1-2 and V is TRBV6-1; D gene ambiguous. V was clipped by 2 bases and J by 13 bases, with 8 bases between them. CDR1 MNHNS and CDR2 SASEGT come from the germline V gene. CDR3 length: 10 residues. The CDR3 DNA is TGTGCCAGCAGTGAAATCATCTGCACCTTC. As protein: CASSEIICTF.

This clonotype was recorded at least ten times. This chain links TRBV20-1 with TRBJ2-5; 8 bases are a match to TRBD1. The CDR3 sequence is 17 residues long. The germline V gene has CDR1 DFQATT and CDR2 SNEGSKA (reference sequence). V lost 0 bases, J lost 0 bases, and 9 bases stayed unmatched. CDR3 residues: CSARDLNRDRYQETQYF. CDR3 nucleotide sequence: TGCAGTGCTAGAGACTTAAACCGGGACAGGTACCAAGAGACCCAGTACTTC.

This clonotype has ten or more counts. The chain combines TRBV5-1 with TRBJ2-1, with 8 bases matching TRBD2. Germline V CDR1 and CDR2: SGHRS, YFSETQ. The CDR3 loop spans 15 amino acids. Trimming cost V 0 bases and J 6 bases; bases outside gene matches: 5. CDR3: CASSLAPGGVNEQFF. The CDR3 DNA is TGCGCCAGCAGCTTGGCACCGGGAGGGGTCAATGAGCAGTTCTTC.

V and J are TRBV20-1 and TRBJ2-7; D is perhaps TRBD1 (6 bases). Germline CDR1 DFQATT, CDR2 SNEGSKA (reference sequence). The length of the CDR3 is 10 residues. V was trimmed by 7 bases and J by 3 bases, leaving 7 bases between them. Here the CDR3 DNA reads TGCAGTGGAGGGGGCTACGAGCAGTACTTC. This encodes CSGGGYEQYF.

The gene calls are TRBV11-2 and TRBJ1-1; 10 positions agree with TRBD1. There are 17 residues in the CDR3. Trimming took 2 bases from V and 3 from J; bases not matched to a gene: 9. Germline V gene sequence: CDR1 SGHAT, CDR2 FQNNGV. The CDR3 nucleotides read TGTGCCAGCAGCTTATCCCTCGAGGACAGGGGGTACACTGAAGCTTTCTTT. Its protein is CASSLSLEDRGYTEAFF.

The rearrangement uses TRBV7-8 and TRBJ2-1; D might be TRBD2 (5 bases). CDR1 is SGHVS and CDR2 is FQNEAQ in the germline V gene. The V gene lost 5 bases and the J gene lost 3 bases, with 14 bases spanning the gap. The CDR3 has 15 residues. This CDR3 is CASSPQRIHYNEQFF. For the CDR3, the DNA is TGTGCCAGCAGCCCCCAGCGGATACACTACAATGAGCAGTTCTTC.

The table lists this clonotype with many counts. V is TRBV29-1 and J is TRBJ2-2, with 8 bases matching TRBD2. The J segment lost 0 bases and the V segment lost 7 bases, leaving 13 bases of the junction unmatched. The CDR3 contains 17 residues. Looked up from germline, CDR1 is SQVTM and CDR2 is ANQGSEA. The CDR3 DNA follows: TGCAGCGCTGATCGGGGTACTAGCGGAGCGAACACCGGGGAGCTGTTTTTT. Translating gives CSADRGTSGANTGELFF.

The chain uses TRBV19 and TRBJ1-1, with D perhaps matching TRBD1 (5 bases). This CDR3 is 15 amino acids long. Trimming removed 9 bases at V and 1 base at J, with 18 bases between. Germline V CDR1 and CDR2: LNHDA, SQIVND (reference sequence). CDR3 residues: CASEGQGLGNTEAFF. The DNA for the CDR3 is TGTGCCAGCGAGGGGCAGGGACTCGGGAACACTGAAGCTTTCTTT.

This clonotype was counted at least ten times. One end of the junction fails to match germline, which may point to a read error. The gene calls are TRBV3-1 and TRBJ2-6; D is unresolved. The CDR3 has 15 amino acids. The V gene's germline CDR1 is LGHDT and CDR2 YNNKEL (reference sequence). The CDR3 nucleotides read TGCGCCAGCAGCTTAGGCTCCTCTGGGGCCAACGTCCTGACTTTC. Translated: CASSLGSSGANVLTF.

About this clonotype itself: Being one base from a much bigger clone, this may be a read error. This sequence joins TRBV7-9 and TRBJ1-4; tentatively, D is TRBD1 (6 bases). CDR3 length equals 14 residues. CDR1 is SEHNR, CDR2 FQNEAQ, per germline (reference sequence). V was shortened by 8 bases and J by 5 bases, with 15 bases between the two germline ends. CDR3 sequence: CASGSPTGNEKLFF. CDR3 coding DNA: TGTGCCAGCGGCTCCCCGACAGGAAATGAAAAACTGTTTTTT.

Worth noting for this clonotype: Possible read error: a much larger clone is one base away. The chain has TRBV4-1 and TRBJ2-3; maybe TRBD1 (5 bases). The CDR3 loop spans 15 amino acids. The germline gives CDR1 MGHRA, CDR2 YSYEKL. The CDR3 protein is CVSSRLNQGPDTQYF. CDR3 bases: TGCGTCAGCAGCCGACTTAACCAGGGTCCAGATACGCAGTATTTT.

A word on this clonotype: A much larger clonotype is one base distant, so this may be a read error. The conserved final phenylalanine or tryptophan is absent from the CDR3, which likely points to a read error. The CDR3: CASSQDAGSAVGTQYL. The CDR3 DNA reads as TGTGCCAGCAGCCAAGATGCCGGATCCGCGGTTGGTACGCAGTATCTT. The V call is TRBV4-2, the J call TRBJ2-3; no definite D call. CDR3 length: 16 amino acids. V was shortened by 0 bases and J by 8 bases, with 18 bases between the two germline ends. Germline V gene data show CDR1 as LGHNA and CDR2 as YNFKEQ.

This clonotype is categorized as medium-sized. CDR3 protein: CASSWDNSPLHF. For the CDR3, the DNA is TGTGCCAGCAGCTGGGACAATTCACCCCTCCACTTT. The chain links TRBV7-9 to TRBJ1-6, with D possibly TRBD1 on 5 matching bases. Trimming took 4 bases from V and 7 from J, leaving 5 bases between them. CDR3 length: 12 residues. CDR1 is SEHNR and CDR2 is FQNEAQ in the germline V gene (reference sequence).